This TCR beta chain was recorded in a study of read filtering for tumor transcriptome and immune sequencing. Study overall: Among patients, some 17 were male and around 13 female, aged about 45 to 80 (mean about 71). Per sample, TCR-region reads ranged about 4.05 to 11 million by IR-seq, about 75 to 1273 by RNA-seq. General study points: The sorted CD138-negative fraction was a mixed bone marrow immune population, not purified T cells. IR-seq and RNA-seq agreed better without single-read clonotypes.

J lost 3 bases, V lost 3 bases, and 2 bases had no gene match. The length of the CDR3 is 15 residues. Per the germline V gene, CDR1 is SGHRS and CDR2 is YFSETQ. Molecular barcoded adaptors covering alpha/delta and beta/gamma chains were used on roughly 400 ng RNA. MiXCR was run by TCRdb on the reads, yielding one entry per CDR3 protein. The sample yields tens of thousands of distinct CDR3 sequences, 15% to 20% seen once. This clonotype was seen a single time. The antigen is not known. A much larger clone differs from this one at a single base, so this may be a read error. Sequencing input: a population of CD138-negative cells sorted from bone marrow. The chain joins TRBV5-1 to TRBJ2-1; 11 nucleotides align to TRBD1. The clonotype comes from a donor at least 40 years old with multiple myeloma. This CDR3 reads CASSSGQGGYNEQFF. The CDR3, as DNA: TGCGCCAGCAGCTCGGGACAGGGGGGCTACAATGAGCAGTTCTTC. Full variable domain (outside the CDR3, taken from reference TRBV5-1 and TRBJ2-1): KAGVTQTPRYLIKTRGQQVTLSCSPISGHRSVSWYQQTPGQGLQFLFEYFSETQRNKGNFPGRFSGRQFSNSRSEMNVSTLELGDSALYLCASSSGQGGYNEQFFGPGTRLTVL.